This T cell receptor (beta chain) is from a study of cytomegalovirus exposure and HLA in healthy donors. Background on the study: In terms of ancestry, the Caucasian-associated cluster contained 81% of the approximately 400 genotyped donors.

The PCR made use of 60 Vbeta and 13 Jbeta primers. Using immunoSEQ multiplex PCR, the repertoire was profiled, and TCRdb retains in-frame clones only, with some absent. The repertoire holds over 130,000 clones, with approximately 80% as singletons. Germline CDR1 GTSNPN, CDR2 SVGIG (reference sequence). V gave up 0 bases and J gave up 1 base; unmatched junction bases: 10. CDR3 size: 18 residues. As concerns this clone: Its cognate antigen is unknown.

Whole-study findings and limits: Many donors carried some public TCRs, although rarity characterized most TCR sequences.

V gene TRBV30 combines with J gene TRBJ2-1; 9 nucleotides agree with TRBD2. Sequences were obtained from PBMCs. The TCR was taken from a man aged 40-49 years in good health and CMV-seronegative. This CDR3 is CAWSVSTSSGTSYNEQFF. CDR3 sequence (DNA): TGTGCCTGGAGTGTAAGTACGTCTAGCGGGACGTCCTACAATGAGCAGTTCTTC. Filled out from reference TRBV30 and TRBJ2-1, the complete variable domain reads SQTIHQWPATLVQPVGSPLSLECTVEGTSNPNLYWYRQAAGRGLQLLFYSVGIGQISSEVPQNLSASRPQDRQFILSSKKLLLSDSGFYLCAWSVSTSSGTSYNEQFFGPGTRLTVL.